The 23 T cell receptor beta chains below come from one sample, sequenced in a study of T cell responses to AZD1222 COVID-19 vaccine. Data came from immunoSEQ multiplex PCR; TCRdb stores just in-frame clones and leaves some out. Here the sample spans about 220,000 clones, under 95% being singletons. Material: peripheral blood, obtained on day 0 of MenACWY control vaccination. The receptor set was obtained from an adult in good health.

The chain uses TRBV6-1 and TRBJ1-5; no reliable D call. Germline CDR1 MNHNS, CDR2 SASEGT. Between the trimmed V and J ends, which lost 2 bases and 3 bases, there was a span of 8 bases. The CDR3 is made up of 14 amino acids. CDR3 loop: CASSERVYNQPQHF. CDR3 coding DNA: TGTGCCAGCAGTGAACGGGTCTACAATCAGCCCCAGCATTTT.

The genes are TRBV10-2 and TRBJ1-2, with no clear D. The germline V gene has CDR1 WSHSY and CDR2 SAAADI. CDR3 length: 13 residues. V lost 6 bases and J 6 bases, leaving 14 bases between the germline ends. CDR3 sequence: CASSASQRNGYTF. The CDR3 DNA sequence: TGCGCCAGCAGCGCATCACAGAGGAATGGCTACACCTTC.

The chain combines TRBV5-5 with TRBJ1-2, with TRBD1 matching 10 bases. There are 17 residues in the CDR3. The ends lost 3 bases at V and 3 bases at J; junction bases unmatched: 11. Per the germline V gene, CDR1 is SGHKS and CDR2 is YYEKEE (reference sequence). CDR3: CASSSAPTGGAYYGYTF. CDR3 DNA sequence: TGTGCCAGCAGCTCGGCCCCGACAGGGGGCGCATACTATGGCTACACCTTC.

The gene calls are TRBV16 and TRBJ1-5; D remains ambiguous. The CDR3 consists of 13 residues. From germline, CDR1 is KGHSY and CDR2 FQNENV. V dropped 2 bases and J dropped 3 bases, with 5 bases sitting between them. The DNA of the CDR3 is TGTGCCAGCAGCCAACAGGCCAATCAGCCCCAGCATTTT. Residues: CASSQQANQPQHF.

This clone was seen only once. The genes are TRBV4-1 and TRBJ2-2; TRBD1 aligns across 7 bases. The germline V gene has CDR1 MGHRA and CDR2 YSYEKL. The V and J ends lost 5 bases and 0 bases, in that order; junction bases with no gene match: 3. This CDR3 spans 15 amino acids. The CDR3 region is CASSYGTANTGELFF. The DNA for the CDR3 is TGCGCCAGCAGCTACGGGACAGCGAACACCGGGGAGCTGTTTTTT.

This chain uses TRBV18 with TRBJ1-2; the D gene is possibly TRBD1 (6 bases). V dropped 3 bases and J dropped 2 bases, with 10 bases sitting between them. CDR3 length: 14 residues. From germline, CDR1 is KGHSH and CDR2 LQKENI. CDR3 sequence: CASSPSGTNYGYTF. As DNA, the CDR3 is TGTGCCAGCTCACCCTCCGGGACAAACTATGGCTACACCTTC.

The chain links TRBV27 to TRBJ2-7; 8 positions match TRBD1. J gave up 2 bases and V 5 bases, and 8 bases lay outside the gene matches. The V gene's germline CDR1 is MNHEY and CDR2 SMNVEV (reference sequence). The CDR3 loop spans 15 amino acids. In DNA form, the CDR3 reads TGTGCCAGCAGTCCGGGGGACAGGCCAGCCTACGAGCAGTACTTC. It translates to CASSPGDRPAYEQYF.

This clone occurred once. The chain links TRBV15 to TRBJ1-2; weak D call: TRBD1 (6 bases). This CDR3 has 13 residues. V lost 1 base to trimming and J lost 7 bases, with 10 bases between them. CDR1 LNHNV and CDR2 YYDKDF come from the germline V gene (reference sequence). CDR3 nucleotide sequence: TGTGCCACCAGCAGAGGGAGGGGGACTGGCTACACCTTC. Protein product: CATSRGRGTGYTF.

The chain carries TRBV7-9 and TRBJ2-1; TRBD2 might be the D (8 bases). The germline V and J ends were trimmed by 4 bases and 5 bases, with 24 bases remaining between them. Germline CDR1 SEHNR, CDR2 FQNEAQ (reference sequence). The CDR3 totals 18 residues. The CDR3 bases are TGTGCCAGCAGCTCGGGGTGGTCCAGTAGCGGGACAGACAATGAGCAGTTCTTC. Translated: CASSSGWSSSGTDNEQFF.

The chain uses TRBV7-3 and TRBJ1-2; D might be TRBD1 (6 bases). The V end was cut by 4 bases, the J end by 5 bases, with 8 bases between. CDR1 SGHTA and CDR2 FQGTGA come from the germline V gene. The CDR3 is 12 residues long. The CDR3 is CASSSGDYGYTF. In DNA form, the CDR3 reads TGTGCCAGCAGCTCAGGGGATTATGGCTACACCTTC.

The chain couples TRBV7-9 to TRBJ1-2, with no clear D. Trimming removed 1 base at V and 2 bases at J, with 8 bases between. Germline V gene sequence: CDR1 SEHNR, CDR2 FQNEAQ (reference sequence). The CDR3 length is 14 residues. CDR3 nucleotide sequence: TGTGCCAGCAGCTTAGGGGCGGTCAACTATGGCTACACCTTC. It specifies CASSLGAVNYGYTF.

The chain carries TRBV7-9 and TRBJ1-2; perhaps TRBD1 as D (5 bases). Trimming took 5 bases from V and 7 from J, leaving 8 bases between them. The CDR3 runs to 11 residues. Germline values: CDR1 SEHNR, CDR2 FQNEAQ (reference sequence). CDR3 amino acids: CASSRRVGYTF. CDR3 nucleotides: TGTGCCAGCAGCCGCAGGGTTGGCTACACCTTC.

This chain uses TRBV27 with TRBJ1-2, with a weak D call TRBD1 (5 bases). Trimming took off 0 bases at V and 0 bases at J, with 8 bases between the two ends. This CDR3 is 15 amino acids long. Germline assignment: CDR1 MNHEY and CDR2 SMNVEV (reference sequence). The CDR3 coding sequence is TGTGCCAGCAGTTTATCCGGGGGTACTAACTATGGCTACACCTTC. As protein: CASSLSGGTNYGYTF.

The V and J genes are TRBV7-2 and TRBJ1-6, with D unclear. The CDR3 totals 16 residues. Between the trimmed V and J ends, which lost 2 bases and 5 bases, there was a span of 13 bases. Per germline, CDR1 SGHTA and CDR2 FQGNSA. The CDR3 nucleotides read TGTGCCAGCAGCTTACAGCCGGCACGGAATAATTCACCCCTCCACTTT. This gives the protein CASSLQPARNNSPLHF.

The chain uses TRBV3-1 (or the pseudogene TRBV3-2) and TRBJ1-2; TRBD1 might be the D (6 bases). The germline V and J ends were trimmed by 6 bases and 8 bases, with 22 bases remaining between them. The CDR3 covers 15 residues. Germline loops: CDR1 LGHDT, CDR2 YNNKEL (reference sequence). The CDR3 bases are TGTGCCAGCAGAGCCTTACAGGGAGTAGGTTTGGGCTACACCTTC. It encodes CASRALQGVGLGYTF.

This sequence joins TRBV6-5 and TRBJ1-3; no reliable D call. This CDR3 is built from 12 residues. V was clipped by 6 bases and J by 3 bases, with 6 bases between them. CDR1 and CDR2 (germline): MNHEY, SVGAGI. DNA for the CDR3: TGTGCCAGCAGCGGGGTTGGAAACACCATATATTTT. It yields the protein CASSGVGNTIYF.

V gene TRBV19 combines with J gene TRBJ1-1, with unresolved D. The CDR3 spans 17 residues. V shed 5 bases and J shed 3 bases, with 22 bases lying between them. CDR1 and CDR2 from the germline V gene are LNHDA and SQIVND (reference sequence). The CDR3 is CASSSRSSVVADTEAFF. Written as DNA, the CDR3 is TGTGCCAGTAGTTCCCGGTCCTCGGTAGTTGCGGACACTGAAGCTTTCTTT.

This clone showed up just once. For the CDR3, the DNA is TGTGCCAGCAGCTTAGGGCAGACCACAGATACGCAGTATTTT. Protein sequence: CASSLGQTTDTQYF. V and J are TRBV7-2 and TRBJ2-3; no firm D call. The CDR3 covers 14 residues. Germline values: CDR1 SGHTA, CDR2 FQGNSA. Trimming took 1 base from V and 2 from J, leaving 7 bases between them.

The chain joins TRBV30 to TRBJ1-1, with D perhaps matching TRBD1 (6 bases). The CDR3 loop spans 14 amino acids. Trimming removed 1 base from V and 6 bases from J, with 15 bases in between. Per germline, CDR1 GTSNPN and CDR2 SVGIG (reference sequence). The CDR3 protein is CAWSAYGGRSEAFF. The DNA of the CDR3 is TGTGCCTGGAGTGCTTACGGGGGCAGGTCTGAAGCTTTCTTT.

The rearrangement uses TRBV4-1 and TRBJ1-5; tentative D call: TRBD1 (5 bases). Between the trimmed V and J ends, which lost 0 bases and 3 bases, there was a span of 12 bases. The CDR3 covers 16 residues. Looked up from germline, CDR1 is MGHRA and CDR2 is YSYEKL. CDR3 amino acids: CASSQEGQGYNQPQHF. For the CDR3, the DNA is TGCGCCAGCAGCCAAGAAGGGCAGGGTTACAATCAGCCCCAGCATTTT.

This chain links TRBV30 with TRBJ2-2; D might be TRBD2 (6 bases). The CDR3 spans 14 residues. V dropped 4 bases and J dropped 2 bases, with 11 bases sitting between them. Germline V gene data show CDR1 as GTSNPN and CDR2 as SVGIG (reference sequence). The DNA of the CDR3 is TGTGCCTGGAAGGCGGGGATCAACACCGGGGAGCTGTTTTTT. Protein sequence: CAWKAGINTGELFF. Full variable domain (remainder filled in from reference TRBV30 and TRBJ2-2): SQTIHQWPATLVQPVGSPLSLECTVEGTSNPNLYWYRQAAGRGLQLLFYSVGIGQISSEVPQNLSASRPQDRQFILSSKKLLLSDSGFYLCAWKAGINTGELFFGEGSRLTVL.

The J gene is TRBJ1-4, the V gene TRBV7-9, with a possible D match to TRBD1 (6 bases). The CDR3 runs 14 residues. Germline CDR1 is SEHNR and CDR2 is FQNEAQ (reference sequence). With 3 bases removed from V and 7 bases from J, the gap between germline ends came to 12 bases. The CDR3 DNA is TGTGCCAGCAGCTTGGCAGGGGACGGTGAAAAACTGTTTTTT. It is translated as CASSLAGDGEKLFF.

This chain uses TRBV10-3 with TRBJ1-1; no clear D. CDR1 and CDR2 from the germline V gene are ENHRY and SYGVKD. The CDR3 runs 13 residues. V shed 9 bases and J shed 5 bases, with 16 bases lying between them. In DNA, the CDR3 is TGTGCCATTCTAGCCGGCGAACAGACTGAAGCTTTCTTT. Translated, it gives CAILAGEQTEAFF.